This is a list of T cell receptor beta chains from one sample in a study of T cell repertoires in cytomegalovirus infection. TCRdb ran MiXCR on the reads and lists one entry per CDR3 protein. The sample records 150,000 to 200,000 distinct CDR3 sequences, roughly a fifth being singletons. Input material: PBMCs. These receptors were obtained from a human donor in good health (CMV status not recorded). Some clones in this sample may be carry-over from other donors' samples. The CDR3 runs from the conserved cysteine through the conserved F or W. Fields, in order: clone size, V gene, J gene, D gene, CDR3 DNA, CDR3 protein. D genes are given only for firm matches. Part of the rows lack a size; the others show once, few, many or a class for expanded clones.

size: many
V: TRBV27
J: TRBJ2-1
D: NA
DNA: TGTGCCAGCAGTTTTGGGAATACAGACAATGAGCAGTTCTTC
CDR3: CASSFGNTDNEQFF

size: many
V: TRBV11-2
J: TRBJ2-6
D: NA
DNA: TGTGCCAGCAGCGTCGGGACACACCAATCTGGGGCCAACGTCCTGACTTTC
CDR3: CASSVGTHQSGANVLTF

size: NA
V: TRBV6-6
J: TRBJ1-3
D: TRBD1
DNA: TGTGCCAGCAGACCGGGACAGGGCTTTGGAAACACCATATATTTT
CDR3: CASRPGQGFGNTIYF

size: few
V: TRBV2
J: TRBJ2-6
D: NA
DNA: TGTGCCAGCAGTGAATTTGGCACCCTCTCTGGGGCCAACGTCCTGACTTTC
CDR3: CASSEFGTLSGANVLTF

size: few
V: TRBV19
J: TRBJ1-2
D: NA
DNA: TGTGCCAGTAGTCCGGACGGAACCTATGGCTACACCTTC
CDR3: CASSPDGTYGYTF

size: NA
V: TRBV2
J: TRBJ1-4
D: NA
DNA: TGTGCCAGCCTGAAAGTGACTCTGGCTAATGAAAAACTGTTTTTT
CDR3: CASLKVTLANEKLFF

size: few
V: TRBV11-3
J: TRBJ1-1
D: TRBD1
DNA: TGTGCCAGCAGCGTGCCGGGACAGCCGAACACTGAAGCTTTCTTT
CDR3: CASSVPGQPNTEAFF

size: few
V: TRBV7-2
J: TRBJ1-4
D: TRBD1
DNA: TGTGCCAGCAGCCCAACAGGGGGGAATGAAAAACTGTTTTTT
CDR3: CASSPTGGNEKLFF

size: few
V: TRBV11-3
J: TRBJ2-2
D: TRBD1
DNA: TGTGCCAGCAGCTGGCCCGGGACAGGGTCGACCGGGGAGCTGTTTTTT
CDR3: CASSWPGTGSTGELFF

size: many
V: TRBV2
J: TRBJ1-1
D: NA
DNA: TGTGCCAGCACGACTTCGGGGGCCGCTTTCTTT
CDR3: CASTTSGAAFF

size: NA
V: TRBV18
J: TRBJ2-1
D: NA
DNA: TGTGCCAGCTCACCCCCGGGGTCCTCCTACAATGAGCAGTTCTTC
CDR3: CASSPPGSSYNEQFF

size: NA
V: TRBV19
J: TRBJ2-1
D: NA
DNA: TGTGCCAGTAGTATAGAAGGCCTGAGCTCCTACAATGAGCAGTTCTTC
CDR3: CASSIEGLSSYNEQFF

size: NA
V: TRBV5-1
J: TRBJ2-7
D: TRBD2
DNA: TGCGCCAGCAGCTTCGAGCGGGGGCCCCTCTACGAGCAGTACTTC
CDR3: CASSFERGPLYEQYF

size: many
V: TRBV7-2
J: TRBJ2-7
D: NA
DNA: TGTGCCAGCAGCTTAGGGCATCCGTACGAGCAGTACTTC
CDR3: CASSLGHPYEQYF

size: few
V: TRBV18
J: TRBJ2-5
D: NA
DNA: TGTGCCAGCTCACCCTCAGCGGGCTTCCAAGAGACCCAGTACTTC
CDR3: CASSPSAGFQETQYF

size: many
V: TRBV12-3/TRBV12-4
J: TRBJ1-2
D: NA
DNA: TGTGCCAGCAGTTTCTCCGGGACAAGCGGCTACACCTTC
CDR3: CASSFSGTSGYTF

size: few
V: TRBV4-3
J: TRBJ2-7
D: NA
DNA: TGCGCCAGCAGCCAAGATACAGAAGGCTCCTACGAGCAGTACTTC
CDR3: CASSQDTEGSYEQYF

size: NA
V: TRBV11-2
J: TRBJ2-2
D: NA
DNA: TGTGCCAGCAGCAGCAGACGGACAGAGAACACCGGGGAGCTGTTTTTT
CDR3: CASSSRRTENTGELFF

size: once
V: TRBV20-1
J: TRBJ2-7
D: NA
DNA: TGCAGTGCCCCTTCAGGGGGGCCGGGCGAGCAGTACTTC
CDR3: CSAPSGGPGEQYF

size: NA
V: TRBV24-1
J: TRBJ1-2
D: TRBD1
DNA: TGTGCCACCAGTGTCCAGGGGGACAGGGGCTACACCTTC
CDR3: CATSVQGDRGYTF

size: many
V: TRBV7-6
J: TRBJ1-6
D: NA
DNA: TGTGCCAGCAGCTTCGGGGCAGAGAATTCACCCCTCCACTTT
CDR3: CASSFGAENSPLHF

size: NA
V: TRBV25-1
J: TRBJ2-7
D: NA
DNA: TGTGCCAGCAGTGAATATCCCCATGGGGGGGAGCAGTACTTC
CDR3: CASSEYPHGGEQYF

size: NA
V: TRBV11-2
J: TRBJ2-1
D: NA
DNA: TGTGCCACCGGACTGGCGGGGACCCCCCGAGAGCAGTTCTTC
CDR3: CATGLAGTPREQFF

size: NA
V: TRBV14
J: TRBJ2-7
D: NA
DNA: TGTGCCAGCAGCCGGAACCTCTTCGAGCAGTACTTC
CDR3: CASSRNLFEQYF

size: few
V: TRBV20-1
J: TRBJ1-6
D: TRBD1
DNA: TGCAGTGCTAGCCCGGGACAGGCTAATTCACCCCTCCACTTT
CDR3: CSASPGQANSPLHF

size: NA
V: TRBV11-2
J: TRBJ2-1
D: NA
DNA: TGTGCCAGCACTCAGGACAGGGGTTTTGGCGGGAGGGCCCGTAATGAGCAGTTCTTC
CDR3: CASTQDRGFGGRARNEQFF

size: NA
V: TRBV7-2
J: TRBJ2-5
D: NA
DNA: TGTGCCAGCAGCTTTAATGGCGGGACCCTTCAAGAGACCCAGTACTTC
CDR3: CASSFNGGTLQETQYF

size: many
V: TRBV10-3
J: TRBJ2-7
D: TRBD1
DNA: TGTGCCATCCACCCGGGACAGGGAGACGAGCAGTACTTC
CDR3: CAIHPGQGDEQYF

size: NA
V: TRBV6-2/TRBV6-3
J: TRBJ2-1
D: TRBD2
DNA: TGTGCCAGCAGGGCAATTAGCGGGCCCTACAATGAGCAGTTCTTC
CDR3: CASRAISGPYNEQFF

size: NA
V: TRBV5-4
J: TRBJ1-2
D: NA
DNA: TGTGCCAGCAGCCAACAGGGTCTTCGCTATGGCTACACCTTC
CDR3: CASSQQGLRYGYTF

size: few
V: TRBV27
J: TRBJ2-3
D: TRBD2
DNA: TGTGCCAGCAGTACCCAGGGACTAGCGGCACTCACAGATACGCAGTATTTT
CDR3: CASSTQGLAALTDTQYF

size: NA
V: TRBV5-1
J: TRBJ1-1
D: NA
DNA: TGCGCCAGCAGCGTGCCGTCCGGAACAACAAACACTGAAGCTTTCTTT
CDR3: CASSVPSGTTNTEAFF

size: NA
V: TRBV7-3
J: TRBJ2-3
D: NA
DNA: TGTGCCAGCAGCTCCCGGGCCCTCGGCACAGATACGCAGTATTTT
CDR3: CASSSRALGTDTQYF

size: many
V: TRBV7-9
J: TRBJ2-3
D: NA
DNA: TGTGCCAGCAGCAACCGCAGGGATAGCACAGATACGCAGTATTTT
CDR3: CASSNRRDSTDTQYF

size: few
V: TRBV7-3
J: TRBJ2-3
D: TRBD1
DNA: TGTGCCAGCAGCGAGACAGGGGATACGCAGTATTTT
CDR3: CASSETGDTQYF

size: many
V: TRBV7-2
J: TRBJ2-7
D: NA
DNA: TGTGCCAGCAGCGTTGACCGGTACGAGCAGTACTTC
CDR3: CASSVDRYEQYF

size: few
V: TRBV2
J: TRBJ2-3
D: NA
DNA: TGTGCCAGCAGCGCCGTAGCGGCCCGCACAGATACGCAGTATTTT
CDR3: CASSAVAARTDTQYF

size: few
V: TRBV11-2
J: TRBJ2-7
D: NA
DNA: TGTGCCAGCACCTCGTTCGGGGGCGAGCAGTACTTC
CDR3: CASTSFGGEQYF

size: NA
V: TRBV7-6
J: TRBJ2-7
D: TRBD2
DNA: TGTGCCAGCAGGGGGGGGGGACCTCACCACGAGCAGTACTTC
CDR3: CASRGGGPHHEQYF

size: NA
V: TRBV20-1
J: TRBJ2-3
D: NA
DNA: TGCAGTGCTAGAGGCCTACCTTCAGATACGCAGTATTTT
CDR3: CSARGLPSDTQYF

size: many
V: TRBV7-2
J: TRBJ2-7
D: TRBD2
DNA: TGTGCCAGCAGCTTATCGACTAGCGGGCCTAGCTACGAGCAGTACTTC
CDR3: CASSLSTSGPSYEQYF

size: many
V: TRBV7-9
J: TRBJ2-3
D: NA
DNA: TGTGCCAGCAGCACGGCTAGCACAGATACGCAGTATTTT
CDR3: CASSTASTDTQYF

size: few
V: TRBV6-1
J: TRBJ1-1
D: NA
DNA: TGTGCCAGCAGTCCCAAAGTTGAAGCTTTCTTT
CDR3: CASSPKVEAFF

size: few
V: TRBV20-1
J: TRBJ1-2
D: NA
DNA: TGCAGTGCGTATGACAGGCCGAGCGCGAACTATGGCTACACCTTC
CDR3: CSAYDRPSANYGYTF

size: NA
V: TRBV20-1
J: TRBJ2-7
D: TRBD1
DNA: TGCAGTGCTACCGATACAGGGGACGAGCAGTACTTC
CDR3: CSATDTGDEQYF

size: many
V: TRBV6-5
J: TRBJ2-7
D: NA
DNA: TGTGCCAGCAGGGGGGCCGGAGAACTCTACGAGCAGTACTTC
CDR3: CASRGAGELYEQYF

size: many
V: TRBV7-2
J: TRBJ2-1
D: NA
DNA: TGTGCCAGCAGCTTAAGTGCCGTGGGGTACAATGAGCAGTTCTTC
CDR3: CASSLSAVGYNEQFF